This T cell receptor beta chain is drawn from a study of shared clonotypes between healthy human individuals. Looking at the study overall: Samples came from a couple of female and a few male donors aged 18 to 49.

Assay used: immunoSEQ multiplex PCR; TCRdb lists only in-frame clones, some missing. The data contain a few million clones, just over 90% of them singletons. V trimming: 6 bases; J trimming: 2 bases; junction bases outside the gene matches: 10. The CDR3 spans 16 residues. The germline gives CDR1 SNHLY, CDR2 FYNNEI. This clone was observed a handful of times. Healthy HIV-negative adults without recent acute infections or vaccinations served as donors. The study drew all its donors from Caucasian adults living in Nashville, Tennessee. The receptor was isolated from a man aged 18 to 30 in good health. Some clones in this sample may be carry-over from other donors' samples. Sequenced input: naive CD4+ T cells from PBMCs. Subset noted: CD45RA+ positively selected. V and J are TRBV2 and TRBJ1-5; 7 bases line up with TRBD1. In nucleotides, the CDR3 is TGTGCCAGCAGCGGTACGACAGGGAATCGCAATCAGCCCCAGCATTTT. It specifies CASSGTTGNRNQPQHF.